These 24 T cell receptor beta chains were all obtained from the same sample, sequenced in a study of T cell responses to AZD1222 COVID-19 vaccine. TCRdb keeps only in-frame clones here, not all; method: immunoSEQ multiplex PCR. The sample holds 150,000 to 180,000 clones, about 88% seen once. Sample: peripheral blood, taken on day 0 of AZD1222 vaccination. The receptors originated from an adult in good health.

V is TRBV28 and J is TRBJ2-7, with TRBD2 as a possible D gene (5 bases). V dropped 6 bases and J dropped 5 bases, with 14 bases sitting between them. Germline V gene sequence: CDR1 MDHEN, CDR2 SYDVKM. This CDR3 region has 13 residues. As DNA, the CDR3 is TGTGCCAGCAGGCCTAGCTGGCGGGACGAGCAGTACTTC. The encoded protein is CASRPSWRDEQYF.

V and J are TRBV7-9 and TRBJ1-5, with 7 bases aligning to TRBD1. Losses at the gene ends were 2 bases for V and 7 bases for J; bases not matched to a gene: 11. The CDR3 loop spans 16 amino acids. Germline V gene sequence: CDR1 SEHNR, CDR2 FQNEAQ (reference sequence). CDR3 region: CASSLSRTGLPQPQHF. The CDR3 DNA reads as TGTGCCAGCAGCTTATCTCGGACAGGTCTTCCGCAGCCCCAGCATTTT.

This chain joins TRBV7-3 and TRBJ1-6; possibly TRBD1 for D (5 bases). Germline loops: CDR1 SGHTA, CDR2 FQGTGA. The CDR3 is 15 residues long. Between the trimmed V and J ends, which lost 5 bases and 9 bases, there was a span of 17 bases. The CDR3 sequence: CASSIGGGGVSPLHF. CDR3 DNA sequence: TGTGCCAGCAGCATAGGCGGGGGAGGGGTTTCACCCCTCCACTTT.

The rearrangement links TRBV7-9 to TRBJ1-3, with unresolved D. Trimming removed 3 bases from V and 3 bases from J, with 6 bases in between. The CDR3 length is 13 residues. Germline V gives CDR1 SEHNR, CDR2 FQNEAQ (reference sequence). The CDR3 sequence is CASSLDFGNTIYF. The DNA of the CDR3 is TGTGCCAGCAGCTTGGACTTTGGAAACACCATATATTTT.

In its sample, this clone was seen a few times. This sequence joins TRBV3-1 (or the pseudogene TRBV3-2) and TRBJ1-1, with D perhaps TRBD1 (6 bases). Germline V gives CDR1 LGHDT, CDR2 YNNKEL (reference sequence). CDR3 length equals 14 residues. V gave up 5 bases and J gave up 1 base, with 11 bases separating them. This CDR3 reads CASSYRDSNTEAFF. Written as DNA, the CDR3 is TGTGCCAGCAGCTACAGGGACTCGAACACTGAAGCTTTCTTT.

The chain combines TRBV27 with TRBJ2-7; 8 bases align to TRBD1. The CDR3 has 16 amino acids. Trimming at V came to 3 bases and at J to 2 bases, leaving 9 bases not matched to a gene. Per germline, CDR1 MNHEY and CDR2 SMNVEV (reference sequence). The CDR3 DNA reads TGTGCCAGCAGTTTGGGGCCCGGGACAGGCCCCTACGAGCAGTACTTC. Translation gives CASSLGPGTGPYEQYF.

J is TRBJ1-2 and V is TRBV9; D is possibly TRBD1 (6 bases). Trimming pared 0 bases from V and 4 bases from J, leaving 13 bases between. Germline values: CDR1 SGDLS, CDR2 YYNGEE. The CDR3 loop spans 15 amino acids. In DNA form, the CDR3 reads TGTGCCAGCAGCGTAGATGTCATGACAGGCTATGGCTACACCTTC. Protein: CASSVDVMTGYGYTF.

V and J are TRBV5-4 and TRBJ2-1; 14 bases fit TRBD2. CDR3 size: 17 residues. V lost 4 bases to trimming and J lost 4 bases; unmatched junction nucleotides: 7. Germline CDR1 reads SGHNT; CDR2 reads YYREEE (reference sequence). The CDR3 sequence is CASSTRLAGGNYNEQFF. The CDR3 DNA follows: TGTGCCAGCAGCACCCGACTAGCGGGAGGGAATTACAATGAGCAGTTCTTC.

V is TRBV2 and J is TRBJ2-1, with TRBD1 matching over 8 bases. The CDR3 consists of 17 residues. Germline assignment: CDR1 SNHLY and CDR2 FYNNEI. J was trimmed by 2 bases and V by 3 bases; bases with no gene match: 9. The DNA of the CDR3 is TGTGCCAGCAGTGAGACTGCCGTGACAGGGGCCTACAATGAGCAGTTCTTC. It yields the protein CASSETAVTGAYNEQFF. Full variable domain (rest looked up from reference TRBV2 and TRBJ2-1): EPEVTQTPSHQVTQMGQEVILRCVPISNHLYFYWYRQILGQKVEFLVSFYNNEISEKSEIFDDQFSVERPDGSNFTLKIRSTKLEDSAMYFCASSETAVTGAYNEQFFGPGTRLTVL.

The rearrangement uses TRBV19 and TRBJ1-1, with D perhaps matching TRBD1 (6 bases). Germline V CDR1 and CDR2: LNHDA, SQIVND (reference sequence). This CDR3 is 15 amino acids long. V was clipped by 4 bases and J by 4 bases, with 16 bases between them. CDR3 sequence (DNA): TGTGCCAGTAGTACCACGAGGGGGAAGGTCACTGAAGCTTTCTTT. Protein: CASSTTRGKVTEAFF. Full variable domain (remainder filled in from reference TRBV19 and TRBJ1-1): DGGITQSPKYLFRKEGQNVTLSCEQNLNHDAMYWYRQDPGQGLRLIYYSQIVNDFQKGDIAEGYSVSREKKESFPLTVTSAQKNPTAFYLCASSTTRGKVTEAFFGQGTRLTVV.

The V and J genes are TRBV3-1 (or the pseudogene TRBV3-2) and TRBJ1-6; the D is unclear. Germline CDR1 reads LGHDT; CDR2 reads YNNKEL (reference sequence). This CDR3 is built from 13 residues. The V end lost 2 bases, the J end lost 8 bases, and 7 bases lay between the germline ends. The CDR3: CASSQSRDSPLHF. The CDR3 nucleotides are TGTGCCAGCAGCCAATCTCGGGATTCACCCCTCCACTTT.

The gene calls are TRBV27 and TRBJ1-5; maybe TRBD1 (6 bases). Trimming removed 5 bases from V and 6 bases from J, with 17 bases in between. Looked up from germline, CDR1 is MNHEY and CDR2 is SMNVEV (reference sequence). This CDR3 contains 15 residues. The CDR3 bases are TGTGCCAGCAGTAGTACCGGGACACGTTCTCAGCCCCAGCATTTT. Translation: CASSSTGTRSQPQHF.

CDR3 region: CAISESLGGGAGLHTDTQYF. The CDR3 DNA sequence: TGTGCCATCAGTGAGTCGCTCGGAGGAGGTGCGGGACTTCACACAGATACGCAGTATTTT. The chain employs TRBV10-3 and TRBJ2-3; D is perhaps TRBD2 (6 bases). The CDR3 runs 20 residues. Germline V lookup: CDR1 ENHRY, CDR2 SYGVKD. Between the trimmed V and J ends, which lost 0 bases and 2 bases, there was a span of 24 bases.

The chain recombines TRBV12-3 or TRBV12-4 with TRBJ1-4; D is unresolved. The V and J ends lost 3 bases and 8 bases respectively, with 4 bases between them. CDR3 size: 11 residues. CDR3 in amino acids: CASSLLEKLFF. The CDR3 DNA reads as TGTGCCAGCAGTTTGTTGGAAAAACTGTTTTTT.

This rearrangement joins TRBV5-1 to TRBJ1-2; tentatively, D is TRBD1 (5 bases). Per germline, CDR1 SGHRS and CDR2 YFSETQ. V lost 4 bases and J lost 4, with 14 bases in between. CDR3 length equals 14 residues. The CDR3 loop is CASSPGAGIYGYTF. CDR3 nucleotides: TGCGCCAGCAGCCCCGGGGCAGGGATCTATGGCTACACCTTC.

The chain recombines TRBV2 with TRBJ2-2; 9 nucleotides agree with TRBD1. The germline V gene has CDR1 SNHLY and CDR2 FYNNEI. The length of the CDR3 is 16 residues. V shed 6 bases and J 3 bases; nucleotides not matched to a gene: 8. CDR3 amino acids: CASSDRDREYTGELFF. Written as DNA, the CDR3 is TGTGCCAGCAGCGACCGGGACAGGGAGTACACCGGGGAGCTGTTTTTT.

This rearrangement joins TRBV11-3 to TRBJ2-7; TRBD1 or TRBD2 may be the D gene (5 bases each). CDR1 is SGHNT, CDR2 YENEEA, per germline. V shed 0 bases and J shed 2 bases, with 8 bases lying between them. There are 14 residues in the CDR3. The DNA of the CDR3 is TGTGCCAGCAGCTTAGATCTGGGGGCCTACGAGCAGTACTTC. Its protein product is CASSLDLGAYEQYF.

This clone has only a few counts. The chain joins TRBV11-2 to TRBJ2-7, with 7 positions matching TRBD1. CDR3 length equals 17 residues. CDR1 is SGHAT, CDR2 FQNNGV, per germline. The ends lost 5 bases at V and 3 bases at J; junction bases unmatched: 16. CDR3 bases: TGTGCCAGCAGCGTAACTACCCCCGGGACAGAATTCTACGAGCAGTACTTC. This translates into CASSVTTPGTEFYEQYF.

The chain employs TRBV19 and TRBJ2-7, with 9 bases identical to TRBD1. The CDR3 has 13 residues. CDR1 LNHDA and CDR2 SQIVND come from the germline V gene (reference sequence). J lost 2 bases, V lost 7 bases, and 3 bases had no gene match. The CDR3 spells CASMDRGTYEQYF. CDR3 coding DNA: TGTGCCAGTATGGACAGGGGCACCTACGAGCAGTACTTC.

The gene calls are TRBV28 and TRBJ1-4; 9 bases map to TRBD1. CDR1 is MDHEN and CDR2 is SYDVKM in the germline V gene. Losses at the gene ends were 5 bases for V and 8 bases for J; bases not matched to a gene: 6. The CDR3 sequence is 14 residues long. The CDR3 region is CASSPTGGGEKLFF. CDR3 nucleotide sequence: TGTGCCAGCAGTCCTACAGGGGGCGGGGAAAAACTGTTTTTT.

CDR3 loop: CASSRAPVGLDGYTF. In DNA, the CDR3 is TGTGCCAGCAGCCGAGCGCCGGTGGGCCTGGATGGCTACACCTTC. The chain uses TRBV7-8 and TRBJ1-2, with unresolved D. The CDR3 extends over 15 amino acids. V lost 5 bases to trimming and J lost 6 bases, with 19 bases between them. The germline V gene encodes CDR1 SGHVS and CDR2 FQNEAQ.

Concerning this clone itself: Since no conserved phenylalanine or tryptophan closes the CDR3, a read error is the likely cause. The DNA is omitted, as the CDR3 cannot be located on it reliably, and the CDR3 follows TCRdb's listing. The rearrangement links TRBV15 to TRBJ1-1. Including both end residues, the CDR3 is 11 amino acids long. Germline V gives CDR1 LNHNV, CDR2 YYDKDF (reference sequence). CDR3 amino acids: CATSRDSSSFY.

The chain recombines TRBV11-3 with TRBJ2-3; 10 positions agree with TRBD2. Unmatched junction bases numbered 4, after V lost 3 bases and J lost 1 base. The CDR3 covers 16 residues. Germline loops: CDR1 SGHNT, CDR2 YENEEA. The CDR3: CASSFRTSGRTDTQYF. The DNA of the CDR3 is TGTGCCAGCAGCTTCAGGACTAGCGGACGCACAGATACGCAGTATTTT.

V gene TRBV7-9 combines with J gene TRBJ1-1; maybe TRBD1 (5 bases). Germline assignment: CDR1 SEHNR and CDR2 FQNEAQ (reference sequence). The CDR3 consists of 11 residues. The V and J ends lost 1 base and 13 bases respectively, with 10 bases between them. The CDR3 here is CASSLGQGVFF. CDR3 nucleotide sequence: TGTGCCAGCAGCTTAGGCCAGGGAGTTTTCTTT.